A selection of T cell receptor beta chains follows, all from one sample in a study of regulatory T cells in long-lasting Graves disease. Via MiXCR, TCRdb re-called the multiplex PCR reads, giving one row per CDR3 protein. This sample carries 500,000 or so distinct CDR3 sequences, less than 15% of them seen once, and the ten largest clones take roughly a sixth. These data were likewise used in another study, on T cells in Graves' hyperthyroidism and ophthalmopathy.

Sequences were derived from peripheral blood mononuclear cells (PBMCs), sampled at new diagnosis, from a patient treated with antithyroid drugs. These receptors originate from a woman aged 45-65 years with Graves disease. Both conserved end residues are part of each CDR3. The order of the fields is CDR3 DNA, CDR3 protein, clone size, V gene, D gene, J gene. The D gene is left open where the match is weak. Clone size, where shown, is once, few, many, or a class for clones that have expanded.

CDR3 DNA: TGTGCCAGCAGCGTATCTTCGGGACAGGGTAGGTTGGGTGAGCAGTTCTTC
CDR3 protein: CASSVSSGQGRLGEQFF
clone size: NA
V gene: TRBV9
D gene: TRBD1
J gene: TRBJ2-1

CDR3 DNA: TGTGCCAGCAGCGCAGGTGGGTCAGGGGCGAATGAGCAGTTCTTC
CDR3 protein: CASSAGGSGANEQFF
clone size: NA
V gene: TRBV9
D gene: NA
J gene: TRBJ2-1

CDR3 DNA: TGTGCCAGCAGTGCCTCCGGGACTGGAGAGACCCAGTACTTC
CDR3 protein: CASSASGTGETQYF
clone size: NA
V gene: TRBV28
D gene: NA
J gene: TRBJ2-5

CDR3 DNA: TGTGCCGGCAGCTTACCCTTGGGGGATGGGGGACTAACAGATACGCAGTATTTT
CDR3 protein: CAGSLPLGDGGLTDTQYF
clone size: NA
V gene: TRBV5-5
D gene: TRBD2
J gene: TRBJ2-3

CDR3 DNA: TGTGCCAGCAGTGAAGTCGGGTATGGCTACACCTTC
CDR3 protein: CASSEVGYGYTF
clone size: once
V gene: TRBV6-1
D gene: NA
J gene: TRBJ1-2

CDR3 DNA: TGTGCCAGCAGTTTATTCGTTTGGCCCAAGAGTGGTGGCGAGCAGTACTTC
CDR3 protein: CASSLFVWPKSGGEQYF
clone size: NA
V gene: TRBV28
D gene: NA
J gene: TRBJ2-7

CDR3 DNA: TGTGCCAGCAGCGTAGGTAGTAGCGGGAGGGCCTATGAGCAGTTCTTC
CDR3 protein: CASSVGSSGRAYEQFF
clone size: NA
V gene: TRBV9
D gene: TRBD2
J gene: TRBJ2-1

CDR3 DNA: TGTGCCAGCAGTAACCGGACTAGCGGGAGGGCCAATGAGCAGTTCTTC
CDR3 protein: CASSNRTSGRANEQFF
clone size: many
V gene: TRBV28
D gene: TRBD2
J gene: TRBJ2-1

CDR3 DNA: TGTGCCAGCAGCTTAATTTTGGGAGCAACTAATGAAAAACTGTTTTTT
CDR3 protein: CASSLILGATNEKLFF
clone size: few
V gene: TRBV7-9
D gene: NA
J gene: TRBJ1-4

CDR3 DNA: TGTGCCAGCAGTCGAACTAGCGAAGGCAGGGAGCTGTTTTTT
CDR3 protein: CASSRTSEGRELFF
clone size: many
V gene: TRBV6-1
D gene: TRBD2
J gene: TRBJ2-2

CDR3 DNA: TGTGCCAGCAGCCCCGCAAGGGCGGGAGGGCAAGAGACCCAGTACTTC
CDR3 protein: CASSPARAGGQETQYF
clone size: few
V gene: TRBV3-1
D gene: TRBD2
J gene: TRBJ2-5

CDR3 DNA: TGTGCCAGCAACAGGGGAGGTGAGCAGTTCTTC
CDR3 protein: CASNRGGEQFF
clone size: many
V gene: TRBV28
D gene: NA
J gene: TRBJ2-1

CDR3 DNA: TGTGCCAGCAGTACCGGACAGGGATTTTATAGCAATCAGCCCCAGCATTTT
CDR3 protein: CASSTGQGFYSNQPQHF
clone size: many
V gene: TRBV28
D gene: TRBD1
J gene: TRBJ1-5

CDR3 DNA: TGTGCCACCAGCAGAGACCGAATTACAGGGCGACCCTCCTACGAGCAGTACTTC
CDR3 protein: CATSRDRITGRPSYEQYF
clone size: NA
V gene: TRBV15
D gene: NA
J gene: TRBJ2-7

CDR3 DNA: TGTGCCAGCAGTTACTCGCAGGGACTAGCGGATCCATCTTTCTACGAGCAGTACTTC
CDR3 protein: CASSYSQGLADPSFYEQYF
clone size: NA
V gene: TRBV6-2/TRBV6-3
D gene: TRBD2
J gene: TRBJ2-7

CDR3 DNA: TGTGCCAGTAGTATAGATCAAGGCGGGCCCTACAATGAGCAGTTCTTC
CDR3 protein: CASSIDQGGPYNEQFF
clone size: NA
V gene: TRBV19
D gene: NA
J gene: TRBJ2-1

CDR3 DNA: TGTGCCAGCAGCCAAGTAATCGGGAAGTCGACTCCTTACGAGCAGTACTTC
CDR3 protein: CASSQVIGKSTPYEQYF
clone size: many
V gene: TRBV3-1
D gene: NA
J gene: TRBJ2-7

CDR3 DNA: TGTGCCAGCAGCTTAGCACTGATGTACGAGCAGTACTTC
CDR3 protein: CASSLALMYEQYF
clone size: many
V gene: TRBV7-9
D gene: NA
J gene: TRBJ2-7

CDR3 DNA: TGTGCCAGCAGTTACTCGTCAACAGGACGGGGGAGCGGGGGAAACTACGAGCAGTACTTC
CDR3 protein: CASSYSSTGRGSGGNYEQYF
clone size: many
V gene: TRBV6-2/TRBV6-3
D gene: TRBD2
J gene: TRBJ2-7

CDR3 DNA: TGTGCCTGGAGTACTCTAGAGCGGGAGATTTCGGGAGATACGCAGTATTTT
CDR3 protein: CAWSTLEREISGDTQYF
clone size: NA
V gene: TRBV30
D gene: TRBD2
J gene: TRBJ2-3

CDR3 DNA: TGTGCCAGCAGCTTTGGGGGGGAGACTGAAGCTTTCTTT
CDR3 protein: CASSFGGETEAFF
clone size: few
V gene: TRBV5-5
D gene: NA
J gene: TRBJ1-1

CDR3 DNA: TGCGCCAGCAGTGAGGACAGTGGAAACATTCAGTACTTC
CDR3 protein: CASSEDSGNIQYF
clone size: few
V gene: TRBV10-2
D gene: NA
J gene: TRBJ2-4

CDR3 DNA: TGTGCCAGCAGCTTAGACCGGAACCATGATGAGCAGTTCTTC
CDR3 protein: CASSLDRNHDEQFF
clone size: few
V gene: TRBV7-4
D gene: NA
J gene: TRBJ2-1

CDR3 DNA: TGTGCCTGGAGTACAGGGCACGGCAATCAGCCCCAGCATTTT
CDR3 protein: CAWSTGHGNQPQHF
clone size: many
V gene: TRBV30
D gene: NA
J gene: TRBJ1-5

CDR3 DNA: TGTGCCAGTAGTATAGGGGGACTACCTTCCTACGAGCAGTACTTC
CDR3 protein: CASSIGGLPSYEQYF
clone size: NA
V gene: TRBV19
D gene: TRBD2
J gene: TRBJ2-7

CDR3 DNA: TGCGCCAGCAGCTTGGATGGACGCCCGAAAGAGACCCAGTACTTC
CDR3 protein: CASSLDGRPKETQYF
clone size: many
V gene: TRBV5-1
D gene: NA
J gene: TRBJ2-5

CDR3 DNA: TGTGCCAGCAGCTTGTTGACTAGAGTTGAGACCCAGTACTTC
CDR3 protein: CASSLLTRVETQYF
clone size: many
V gene: TRBV5-4
D gene: NA
J gene: TRBJ2-5

CDR3 DNA: TGTGCCAGCAGCGTAGAATGGGCAGATACGCAGTATTTT
CDR3 protein: CASSVEWADTQYF
clone size: few
V gene: TRBV9
D gene: NA
J gene: TRBJ2-3

CDR3 DNA: TGTGCCAGCAGCTTAGGCGGGAACATTCAGTACTTC
CDR3 protein: CASSLGGNIQYF
clone size: many
V gene: TRBV12-3/TRBV12-4
D gene: NA
J gene: TRBJ2-4

CDR3 DNA: TGTGCCATCCTGACAGGGGGATTTGGCTACACCTTC
CDR3 protein: CAILTGGFGYTF
clone size: many
V gene: TRBV28
D gene: TRBD1
J gene: TRBJ1-2

CDR3 DNA: TGTGCCAGCTTGACGACAGGGGGTTTCCCCGGGGAGCTGTTTTTT
CDR3 protein: CASLTTGGFPGELFF
clone size: NA
V gene: TRBV28
D gene: TRBD1
J gene: TRBJ2-2

CDR3 DNA: TGTGCCAGCAGCCCACTAGCGGGAGCGGTCTACAATGAGCAGTTCTTC
CDR3 protein: CASSPLAGAVYNEQFF
clone size: many
V gene: TRBV14
D gene: TRBD2
J gene: TRBJ2-1

CDR3 DNA: TGCGCCAGCAGCTCAGGACAGGGAACGGAGCCCCAGCATTTT
CDR3 protein: CASSSGQGTEPQHF
clone size: few
V gene: TRBV5-1
D gene: TRBD1
J gene: TRBJ1-5

CDR3 DNA: TGTCCCAGCAGCAGCAGGGGGAACATTCAGTACTTC
CDR3 protein: CPSSSRGNIQYF
clone size: NA
V gene: TRBV11-3
D gene: TRBD1
J gene: TRBJ2-4

CDR3 DNA: TGTGCCAGCAGTTTATCGTGGCTAGCGGGAGCGAACACCGGGGAGCTGTTTTTT
CDR3 protein: CASSLSWLAGANTGELFF
clone size: many
V gene: TRBV27
D gene: TRBD2
J gene: TRBJ2-2

CDR3 DNA: TGCAGTGCTCATGGGGCTAGCAATCAGCCCCAGCATTTT
CDR3 protein: CSAHGASNQPQHF
clone size: NA
V gene: TRBV20-1
D gene: NA
J gene: TRBJ1-5

CDR3 DNA: TGTGCCAGCAGTCCCCCGGGACCCCAGCATTTT
CDR3 protein: CASSPPGPQHF
clone size: few
V gene: TRBV28
D gene: NA
J gene: TRBJ1-5